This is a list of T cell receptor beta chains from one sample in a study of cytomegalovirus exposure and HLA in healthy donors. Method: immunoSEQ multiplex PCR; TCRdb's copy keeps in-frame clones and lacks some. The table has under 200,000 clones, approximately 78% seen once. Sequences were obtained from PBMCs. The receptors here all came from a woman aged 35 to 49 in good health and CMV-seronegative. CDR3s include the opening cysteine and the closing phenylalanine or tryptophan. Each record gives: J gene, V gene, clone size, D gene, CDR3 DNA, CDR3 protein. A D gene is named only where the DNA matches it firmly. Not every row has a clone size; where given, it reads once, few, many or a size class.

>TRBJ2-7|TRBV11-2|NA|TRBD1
TGTGCCAGCAGCTTGGACAGGTACGAGCAGTACTTC
CASSLDRYEQYF
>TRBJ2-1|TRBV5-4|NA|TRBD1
TGTGCCAGCACGGGACAGGTCGAGCAGTTCTTC
CASTGQVEQFF
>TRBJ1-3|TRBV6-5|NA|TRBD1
TGTGCCAGCAGATGGACAGGGAGTACTAACACCATATATTTT
CASRWTGSTNTIYF
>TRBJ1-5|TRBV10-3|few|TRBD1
TGTGCCATCAGTGAGTCGGGGACAGGGGATCAGCCCCAGCATTTT
CAISESGTGDQPQHF
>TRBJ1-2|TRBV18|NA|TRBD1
TGTGCCAGCTCACCGGACAGGGGGCCCGATGGCTACACCTTC
CASSPDRGPDGYTF
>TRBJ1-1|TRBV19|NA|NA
TGTGCCAGTAGTATCTCGGGCAGGGTGAACACTGAAGCTTTCTTT
CASSISGRVNTEAFF
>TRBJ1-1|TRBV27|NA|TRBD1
TGTGCCAGCAGTGGCGACAGGGGGTTCCGGACTGAAGCTTTCTTT
CASSGDRGFRTEAFF
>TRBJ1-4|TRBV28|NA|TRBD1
TGTGCCAGCAGTTCCGCCGGGACAGGGGATGAAAAACTGTTTTTT
CASSSAGTGDEKLFF
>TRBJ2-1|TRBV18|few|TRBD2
TGTGCCAGCTCACCACCGTCGCTAGCGGGGGGCAGGAATGAGCAGTTCTTC
CASSPPSLAGGRNEQFF
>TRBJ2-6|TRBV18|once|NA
TGTGCCAGCTCACCACCTACAGGGACCTCTGGGGCCAACGTCCTGACTTTC
CASSPPTGTSGANVLTF
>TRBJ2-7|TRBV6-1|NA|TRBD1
TGTGCCAGCAGTGAGGGACAGGCCTACGAGCAGTACTTC
CASSEGQAYEQYF
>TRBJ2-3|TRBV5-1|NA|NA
TGCGCCAGCAGCTTGGAATTCGTAGAGCGGTATTTT
CASSLEFVERYF
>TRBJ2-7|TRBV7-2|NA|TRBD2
TGTGCCAGCAGCCTCCTAGCGGGGGTCTCCTACGAGCAGTACTTC
CASSLLAGVSYEQYF
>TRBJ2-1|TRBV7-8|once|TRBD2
TGTGCCAGCAGCGCACCGGGACTAGCGGGGGGATTGAGCTCCTACAATGAGCAGTTCTTC
CASSAPGLAGGLSSYNEQFF
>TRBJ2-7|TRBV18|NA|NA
TGTGCCAGCTCACCCGCCTTGGAGGGCCCCTCCTACGAGCAGTACTTC
CASSPALEGPSYEQYF
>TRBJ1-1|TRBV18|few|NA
TGTGCCAGCTCACCCCGAGAAATGAACACTGAAGCTTTCTTT
CASSPREMNTEAFF
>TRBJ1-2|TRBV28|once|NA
TGTGCCAGCAGTCTGGTGAGCTATGGCTACACCTTC
CASSLVSYGYTF
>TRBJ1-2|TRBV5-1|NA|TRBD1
TGCGCCAGCGGACAGGGGGGGAAATTTAACTATGGCTACACCTTC
CASGQGGKFNYGYTF
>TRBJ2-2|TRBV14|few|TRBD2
TGTGCCAGCAGCCAGTCCTTGAGCGGGGTGAACACCGGGGAGCTGTTTTTT
CASSQSLSGVNTGELFF
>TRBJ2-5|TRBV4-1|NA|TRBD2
TGCGCCAGCAGCCACCTGCCTAGCGGGGGGGGGAGGGAGACCCAGTACTTC
CASSHLPSGGGRETQYF
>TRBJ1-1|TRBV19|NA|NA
TGTGCCAGTACGAGTCAGGGATGGACTGAAGCTTTCTTT
CASTSQGWTEAFF